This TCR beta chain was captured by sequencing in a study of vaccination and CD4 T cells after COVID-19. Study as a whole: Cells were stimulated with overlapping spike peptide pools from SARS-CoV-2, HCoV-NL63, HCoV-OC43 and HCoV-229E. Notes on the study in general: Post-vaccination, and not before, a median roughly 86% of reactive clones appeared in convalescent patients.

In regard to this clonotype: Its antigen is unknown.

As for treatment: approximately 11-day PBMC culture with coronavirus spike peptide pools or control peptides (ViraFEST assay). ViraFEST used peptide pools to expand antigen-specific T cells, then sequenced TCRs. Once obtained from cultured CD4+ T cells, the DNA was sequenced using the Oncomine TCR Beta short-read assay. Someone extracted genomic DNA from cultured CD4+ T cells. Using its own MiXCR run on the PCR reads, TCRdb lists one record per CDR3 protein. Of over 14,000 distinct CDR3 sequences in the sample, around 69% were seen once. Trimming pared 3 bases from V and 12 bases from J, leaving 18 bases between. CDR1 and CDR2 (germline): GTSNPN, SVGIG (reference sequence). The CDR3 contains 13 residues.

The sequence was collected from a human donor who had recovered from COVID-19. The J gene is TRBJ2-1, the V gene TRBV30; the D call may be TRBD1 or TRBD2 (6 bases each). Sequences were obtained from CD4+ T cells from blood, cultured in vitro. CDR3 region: CAWSPQRGEWQFF. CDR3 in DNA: TGTGCCTGGAGCCCCCAAAGGGGGGAATGGCAGTTCTTC.